This paragraph covers one T cell receptor beta chain sequence. The target antigen is unknown. TCRdb's copy holds only in-frame clones and misses some; the assay was immunoSEQ multiplex PCR. Here the sample spans about 18,000 clones, around 75% being singletons. The CDR3 covers 17 residues. Trimming removed 0 bases at V and 6 bases at J, with 18 bases between. Germline-derived CDR1 and CDR2 are MGHRA and YSYEKL. The sample is drawn from a study of PD-1 blockade in classical Hodgkin lymphoma. Overall study findings and caveats: Newly diagnosed patients reportedly had lower baseline TCR diversity than healthy donors.

Every single patient, without exception, relapsed after autologous stem cell transplantation, and brentuximab vedotin exposure varied. This chain uses TRBV4-1 with TRBJ2-1; either TRBD1 or TRBD2 may supply D (5 bases each). This clonotype was sampled from a human donor with classical Hodgkin lymphoma. Sequencing used peripheral blood mononuclear cells (PBMCs), obtained at baseline. The DNA for the CDR3 is TGCGCCAGCAGCCAAGATCCAGAGGGGCTCGGAAGCAATGAGCAGTTCTTC. The encoded protein is CASSQDPEGLGSNEQFF.